This T cell receptor beta chain was identified in a study of blood T cell repertoires in COVID-19. About the research overall: The United States, Italy and Spain were the sources of the acute and convalescent COVID-19 samples. The cDNA or gDNA used as material had been derived from T cells, B-cell-depleted T cells, or PBMCs.

The CDR3 runs 14 residues. Germline CDR1 is LGHDT and CDR2 is YNNKEL (reference sequence). The V gene lost 4 bases and the J gene lost 4 bases, with 13 bases spanning the gap. Original processing methods: How many nucleated cells were present was estimated from reference gene primer amplification. Profiled with immunoSEQ multiplex PCR; TCRdb holds only in-frame clones, not every one. The DNA gave D and trimming, while V, J and clone size come from that table. The sample carries 95,000 to 110,000 clones, 85% to 95% recorded once. The chain carries TRBV3-1 (or the pseudogene TRBV3-2) and TRBJ1-1; D unresolved. Sequencing was performed on peripheral blood. The clonotype was recovered from a woman in her twenties or thirties with acute or convalescent COVID-19. The CDR3 DNA sequence: TGTGCCAGCAGCCCCGCCACAGTGCGCACTGAAGCTTTCTTT. As protein: CASSPATVRTEAFF.